This section outlines one TCR beta chain sequence together with its context. Losses at the gene ends were 4 bases for V and 2 bases for J; bases not matched to a gene: 6. CDR3 size: 16 residues. Germline values: CDR1 ENHRY, CDR2 SYGVKD. The data are from a study of CD8 T cells in ankylosing spondylitis. TCRdb re-derived calls from the 5' RACE reads in MiXCR, one entry per CDR3 protein. The sample lists around 300,000 distinct CDR3 sequences; less than 25% were seen once. The chain has TRBV10-3 and TRBJ2-7, with 12 bases that match TRBD2. The sequenced sample consisted of blood, either unsorted or a sorted T cell fraction (not recorded which). The sequence was obtained from a female donor with ankylosing spondylitis or in good health (not recorded which). CDR3 coding DNA: TGTGCCATCAGTGCCGGACTAGCGGGACTCACCTACGAGCAGTACTTC. Protein: CAISAGLAGLTYEQYF.